One and the same sample provided the 10 T cell receptor beta chains below, sequenced in a study of blood T cells in healthy people across ages. A sample-barcoded 5' primer and a J-beta primer mix were used in a second PCR of about 7 to 12 cycles. MiXCR, run by TCRdb on the 5' RACE reads, gives a single entry per CDR3 protein. The data contain 800,000 to 1,300,000 distinct CDR3 sequences, roughly 24% of them singletons. The same data also went into a second study, on T cells of mothers and their children.

Specimen: blood. The receptors originated from a girl aged 2-10 years in good health.

The V gene is TRBV7-2, the J gene TRBJ2-3; the match to TRBD2 covers 8 bases. V lost 2 bases to trimming and J lost 1 base; unmatched junction nucleotides: 2. The CDR3 contains 15 residues. Looked up from germline, CDR1 is SGHTA and CDR2 is FQGNSA. DNA of the CDR3: TGTGCCAGCAGCTTATCAGCGGGGGGCACAGATACGCAGTATTTT. It translates to CASSLSAGGTDTQYF.

This clonotype has only a few counts. This rearrangement joins TRBV7-8 to TRBJ2-7, with D perhaps matching TRBD1 (5 bases). The CDR3 loop spans 14 amino acids. Trimming shortened V by 1 base and J by 3 bases, and 10 bases separated the two germline ends. From germline, CDR1 is SGHVS and CDR2 FQNEAQ. CDR3 in amino acids: CASSLVPGYYEQYF. DNA for the CDR3: TGTGCCAGCAGCTTAGTGCCAGGGTACTACGAGCAGTACTTC.

This chain joins TRBV28 and TRBJ1-1; 7 bases are shared with TRBD1. Trimming removed 6 bases from V and 0 bases from J; junction bases left unmatched: 13. CDR3 length: 17 amino acids. Germline V gives CDR1 MDHEN, CDR2 SYDVKM. In DNA, the CDR3 is TGTGCCAGCAGAGATCCCCGGGACAGCTCCATGAACACTGAAGCTTTCTTT. This codes for CASRDPRDSSMNTEAFF.

This chain connects TRBV25-1 to TRBJ2-1, with a weak D call TRBD2 (6 bases). The germline gives CDR1 MGHDK, CDR2 SYGVNS. The V end lost 5 bases, the J end lost 3 bases, and 14 bases lay between the germline ends. The CDR3 covers 15 residues. The CDR3 sequence: CASSPSGTRYNEQFF. The CDR3 nucleotides read TGTGCCAGCAGTCCCTCCGGGACTCGCTACAATGAGCAGTTCTTC.

The chain uses TRBV12-3 or TRBV12-4 and TRBJ1-3; D remains ambiguous. The CDR3 length is 11 residues. V was pared by 11 bases and J by 5 bases, with 10 bases between. DNA for the CDR3: TGTGCCTGGGAATTGCGAAACACCATATATTTT. Amino acid sequence: CAWELRNTIYF.

This clonotype was picked up a small number of times. This rearrangement joins TRBV12-3 or TRBV12-4 to TRBJ1-6, with D uncertain. V shed 10 bases and J shed 6 bases, with 13 bases lying between them. The CDR3 runs 13 residues. This CDR3 is CANLRQINSPLHF. DNA for the CDR3: TGTGCCAACCTCAGGCAGATTAATTCACCCCTCCACTTT.

This clonotype appeared a few times. The CDR3 sequence is CASSRPGASGNIQYF. Written as DNA, the CDR3 is TGTGCCAGCAGTCGCCCCGGGGCCTCAGGAAACATTCAGTACTTC. This chain uses TRBV25-1 with TRBJ2-4; D assignment may be TRBD1 or TRBD2 (5 bases each). The germline V gene has CDR1 MGHDK and CDR2 SYGVNS. With 5 bases removed from V and 6 bases from J, the gap between germline ends came to 17 bases. The CDR3 is 15 residues long.

V and J are TRBV18 and TRBJ2-3; D is unclear. Germline CDR1 reads KGHSH; CDR2 reads LQKENI. The CDR3 totals 13 residues. Between the trimmed V and J ends, which lost 1 base and 9 bases, there was a span of 11 bases. The CDR3 coding sequence is TGTGCCAGCTCACCACGCAGCCCCTGGACGCAGTATTTT. Translation gives CASSPRSPWTQYF.

The chain joins TRBV7-2 to TRBJ2-1, with D perhaps matching TRBD2 (6 bases). The CDR3 has 12 amino acids. Looked up from germline, CDR1 is SGHTA and CDR2 is FQGNSA. Trimming removed 5 bases from V and 10 bases from J, with 12 bases in between. The DNA of the CDR3 is TGTGCCAGCAGCGGTAGCGGAGAAGAGCAGTTCTTC. As protein: CASSGSGEEQFF.

This clonotype was counted between two and nine times. The chain uses TRBV14 and TRBJ1-2, with D maybe TRBD1 (6 bases). The CDR3 has 15 amino acids. Germline-derived CDR1 and CDR2 are SGHDN and FVKESK. Trimming removed 4 bases at V and 4 bases at J, with 16 bases between. The chain's CDR3 is CASSRGAGSSYGYTF. The CDR3 nucleotides read TGTGCCAGCAGCCGGGGGGCTGGATCCTCCTATGGCTACACCTTC.